Here is one T cell receptor (beta chain) with its context. It has no known antigen specificity. It has no much larger one-base neighbor in the sample; base qualities were not kept. The entry originates in a study of technical replicates of blood from several donors (dated by TCRdb to the late 2010s). The germline V gene gives CDR1 as MGHRA and CDR2 as YSYEKL. Relative to germline, V is missing 2 bases and J is missing 5 bases, with 14 bases of the junction outside any gene match. Measured from the cysteine to the phenylalanine, the CDR3 is 17 residues long. Just the 51-base CDR3 DNA is kept, in frame starting at base 1. The method behind the library was the immunoSEQ multiplex PCR assay. This is the immuneACCESS table as TCRdb keeps it, with only in-frame sequences that have V and J called. A part of the clones is gone; compared with another copy, unresolved V genes explain less than half, and the rest is unexplained. The sample contains around 72,000 clones, approximately 89% of them found a single time. The ten largest make up 4.5% to 5% of the sample.

This receptor was taken from a human donor in good health. Some clones in this sample may be carry-over from other donors' samples. The specimen sequenced was PBMCs. In this chain, TRBV4-1 is recombined with TRBJ2-7; TRBD1 aligns with 8 central bases. The DNA sequence reads TGCGCCAGCAGCCAAAATCTTCTCAGGACAGGGATCCACGAGCAGTACTTC. It is translated as CASSQNLLRTGIHEQYF.